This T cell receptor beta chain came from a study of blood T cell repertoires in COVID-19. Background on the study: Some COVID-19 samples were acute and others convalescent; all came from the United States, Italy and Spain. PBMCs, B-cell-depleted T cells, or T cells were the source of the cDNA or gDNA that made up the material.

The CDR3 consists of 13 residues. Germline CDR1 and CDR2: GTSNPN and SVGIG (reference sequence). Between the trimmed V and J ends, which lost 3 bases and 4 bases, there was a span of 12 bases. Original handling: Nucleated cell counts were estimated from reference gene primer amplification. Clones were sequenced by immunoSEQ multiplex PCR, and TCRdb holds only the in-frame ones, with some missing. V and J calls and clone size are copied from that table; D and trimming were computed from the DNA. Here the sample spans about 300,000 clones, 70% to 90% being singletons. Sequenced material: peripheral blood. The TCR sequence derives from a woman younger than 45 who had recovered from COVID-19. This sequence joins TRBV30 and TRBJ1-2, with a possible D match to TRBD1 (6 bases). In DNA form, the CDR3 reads TGTGCCTGGAGACGGGGGGGCAGCTATGGCTACACCTTC. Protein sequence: CAWRRGGSYGYTF.